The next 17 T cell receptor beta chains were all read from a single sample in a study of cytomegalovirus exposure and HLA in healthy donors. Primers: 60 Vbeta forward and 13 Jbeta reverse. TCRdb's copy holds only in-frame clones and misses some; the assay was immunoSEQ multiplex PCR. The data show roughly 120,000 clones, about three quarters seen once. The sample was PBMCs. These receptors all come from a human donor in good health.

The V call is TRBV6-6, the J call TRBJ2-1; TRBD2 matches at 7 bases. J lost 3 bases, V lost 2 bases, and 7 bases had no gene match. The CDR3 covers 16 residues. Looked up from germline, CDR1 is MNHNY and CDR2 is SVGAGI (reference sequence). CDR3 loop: CASSYVIRGGYNEQFF. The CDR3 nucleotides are TGTGCCAGCAGTTACGTTATTCGCGGGGGCTACAATGAGCAGTTCTTC.

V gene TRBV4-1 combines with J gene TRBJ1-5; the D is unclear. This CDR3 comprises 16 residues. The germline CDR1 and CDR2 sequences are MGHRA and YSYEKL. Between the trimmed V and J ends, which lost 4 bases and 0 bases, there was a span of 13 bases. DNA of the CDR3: TGCGCCAGCAGCCTTGTCGACACGTATAGCAATCAGCCCCAGCATTTT. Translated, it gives CASSLVDTYSNQPQHF.

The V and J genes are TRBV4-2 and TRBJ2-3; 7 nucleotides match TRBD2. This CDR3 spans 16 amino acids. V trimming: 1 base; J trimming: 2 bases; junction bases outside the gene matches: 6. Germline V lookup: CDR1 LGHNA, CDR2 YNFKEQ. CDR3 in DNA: TGTGCCAGCAGCCAAGTCCGGGGGAGGGACACAGATACGCAGTATTTT. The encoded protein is CASSQVRGRDTDTQYF.

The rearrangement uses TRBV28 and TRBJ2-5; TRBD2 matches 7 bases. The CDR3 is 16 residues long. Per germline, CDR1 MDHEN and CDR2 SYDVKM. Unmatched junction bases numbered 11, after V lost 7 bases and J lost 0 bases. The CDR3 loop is CASTTPRLADQETQYF. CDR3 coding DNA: TGTGCCAGCACCACCCCGAGGCTAGCGGACCAAGAGACCCAGTACTTC. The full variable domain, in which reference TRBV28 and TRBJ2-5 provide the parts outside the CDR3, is DVKVTQSSRYLVKRTGEKVFLECVQDMDHENMFWYRQDPGLGLRLIYFSYDVKMKEKGDIPEGYSVSREKKERFSLILESASTNQTSMYLCASTTPRLADQETQYFGPGTRLLVL.

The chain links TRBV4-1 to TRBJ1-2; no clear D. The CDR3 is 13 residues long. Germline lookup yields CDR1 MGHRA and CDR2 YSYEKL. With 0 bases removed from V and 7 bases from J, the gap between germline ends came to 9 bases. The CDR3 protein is CASSQEAVFGYTF. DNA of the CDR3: TGCGCCAGCAGCCAAGAGGCCGTTTTTGGCTACACCTTC.

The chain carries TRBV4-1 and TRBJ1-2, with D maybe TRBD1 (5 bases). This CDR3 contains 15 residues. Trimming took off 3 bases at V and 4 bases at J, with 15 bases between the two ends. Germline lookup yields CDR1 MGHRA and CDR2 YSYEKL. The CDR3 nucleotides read TGCGCCAGCAGCCAGGGGGTGCCTAGCGTCTATGGCTACACCTTC. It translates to CASSQGVPSVYGYTF.

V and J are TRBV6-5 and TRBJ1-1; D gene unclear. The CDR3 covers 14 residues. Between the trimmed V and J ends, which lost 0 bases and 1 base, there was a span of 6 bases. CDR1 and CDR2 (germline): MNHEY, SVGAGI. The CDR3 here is CASSYSPRNTEAFF. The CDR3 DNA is TGTGCCAGCAGTTACTCCCCGAGGAACACTGAAGCTTTCTTT.

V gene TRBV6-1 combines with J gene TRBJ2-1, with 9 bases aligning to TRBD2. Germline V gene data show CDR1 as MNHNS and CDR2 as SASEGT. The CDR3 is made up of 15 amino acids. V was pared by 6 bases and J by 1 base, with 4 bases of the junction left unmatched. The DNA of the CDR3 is TGTGCCAGCAGCCCGACTAGCGGTTCCTACAATGAGCAGTTCTTC. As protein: CASSPTSGSYNEQFF.

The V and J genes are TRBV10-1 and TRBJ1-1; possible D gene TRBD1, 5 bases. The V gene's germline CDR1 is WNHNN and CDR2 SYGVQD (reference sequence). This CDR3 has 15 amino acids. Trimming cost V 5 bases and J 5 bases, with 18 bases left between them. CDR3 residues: CASSKTREKWTEAFF. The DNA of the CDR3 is TGCGCCAGCAGTAAGACCAGGGAAAAATGGACTGAAGCTTTCTTT.

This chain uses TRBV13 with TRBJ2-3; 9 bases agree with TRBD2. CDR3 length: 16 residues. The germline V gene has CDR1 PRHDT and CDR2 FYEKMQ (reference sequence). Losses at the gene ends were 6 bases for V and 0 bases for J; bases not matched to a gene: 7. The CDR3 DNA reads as TGTGCCAGCAGAGGACTAGCGAGTCCGAGCACAGATACGCAGTATTTT. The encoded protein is CASRGLASPSTDTQYF.

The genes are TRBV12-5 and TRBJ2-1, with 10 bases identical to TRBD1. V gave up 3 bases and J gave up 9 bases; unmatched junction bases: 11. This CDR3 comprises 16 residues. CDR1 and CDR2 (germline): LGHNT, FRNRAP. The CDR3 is CASGFLRDRGQGEQFF. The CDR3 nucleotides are TGTGCTAGTGGTTTCCTTAGGGACAGGGGTCAAGGTGAGCAGTTCTTC.

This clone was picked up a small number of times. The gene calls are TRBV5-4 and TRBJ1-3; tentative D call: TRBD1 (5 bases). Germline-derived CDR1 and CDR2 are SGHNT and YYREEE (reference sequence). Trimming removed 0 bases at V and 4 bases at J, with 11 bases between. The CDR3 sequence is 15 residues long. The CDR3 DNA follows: TGTGCCAGCAGCTTGGCCCCAGGGCCCGGAAACACCATATATTTT. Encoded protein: CASSLAPGPGNTIYF.

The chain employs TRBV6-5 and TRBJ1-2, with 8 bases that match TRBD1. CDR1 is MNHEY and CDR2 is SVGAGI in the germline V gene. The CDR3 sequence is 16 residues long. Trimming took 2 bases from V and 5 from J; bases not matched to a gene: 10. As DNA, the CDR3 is TGTGCCAGCAGTTACGCCTTAGGGACAGGAGTTTATGGCTACACCTTC. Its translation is CASSYALGTGVYGYTF.

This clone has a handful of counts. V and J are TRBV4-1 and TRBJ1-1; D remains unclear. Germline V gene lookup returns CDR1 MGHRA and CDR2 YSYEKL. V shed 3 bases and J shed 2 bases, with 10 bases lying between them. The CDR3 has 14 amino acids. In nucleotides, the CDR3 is TGCGCCAGCAGCCACGATCGGGGAAACACTGAAGCTTTCTTT. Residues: CASSHDRGNTEAFF.

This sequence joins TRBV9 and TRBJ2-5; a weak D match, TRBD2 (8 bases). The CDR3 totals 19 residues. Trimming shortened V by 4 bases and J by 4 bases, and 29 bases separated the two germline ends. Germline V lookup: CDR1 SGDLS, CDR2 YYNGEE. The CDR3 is CASSSQGGLDGSTPETQYF. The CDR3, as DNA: TGTGCCAGCAGCTCCCAGGGGGGACTAGATGGGAGTACTCCAGAGACCCAGTACTTC. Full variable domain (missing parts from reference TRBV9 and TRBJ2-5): DSGVTQTPKHLITATGQRVTLRCSPRSGDLSVYWYQQSLDQGLQFLIQYYNGEERAKGNILERFSAQQFPDLHSELNLSSLELGDSALYFCASSSQGGLDGSTPETQYFGPGTRLLVL.

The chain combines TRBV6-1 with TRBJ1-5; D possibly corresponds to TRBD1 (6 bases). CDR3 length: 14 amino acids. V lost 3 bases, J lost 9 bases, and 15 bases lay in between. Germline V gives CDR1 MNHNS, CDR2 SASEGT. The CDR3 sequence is CASSDQDSTPPQHF. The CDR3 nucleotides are TGTGCCAGCAGTGACCAGGACAGTACCCCGCCCCAGCATTTT.

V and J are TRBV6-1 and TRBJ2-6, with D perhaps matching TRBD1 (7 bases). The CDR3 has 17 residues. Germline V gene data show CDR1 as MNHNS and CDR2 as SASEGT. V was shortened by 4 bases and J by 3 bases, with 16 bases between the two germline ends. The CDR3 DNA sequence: TGTGCCAGCAGTGTTCCTTTCAGGGGGGATGGGGCCAACGTCCTGACTTTC. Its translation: CASSVPFRGDGANVLTF.